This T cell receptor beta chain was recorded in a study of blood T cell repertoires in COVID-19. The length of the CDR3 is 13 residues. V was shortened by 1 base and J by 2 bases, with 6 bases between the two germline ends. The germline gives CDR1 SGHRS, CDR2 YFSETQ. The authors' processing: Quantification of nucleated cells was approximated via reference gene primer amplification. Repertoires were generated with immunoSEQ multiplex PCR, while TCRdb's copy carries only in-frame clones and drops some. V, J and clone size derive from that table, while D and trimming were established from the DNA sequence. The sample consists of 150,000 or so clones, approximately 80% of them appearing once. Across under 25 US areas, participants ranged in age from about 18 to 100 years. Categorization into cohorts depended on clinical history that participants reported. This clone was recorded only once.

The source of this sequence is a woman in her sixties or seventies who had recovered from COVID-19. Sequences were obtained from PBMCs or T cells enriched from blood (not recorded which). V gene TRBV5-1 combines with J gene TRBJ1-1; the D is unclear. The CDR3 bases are TGCGCCAGCAGCTTGTCCGTTAACACTGAAGCTTTCTTT. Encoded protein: CASSLSVNTEAFF.